This entry lists 10 T cell receptor beta chains sequenced from one sample in a study of blood T cell repertoires in COVID-19. The table came from immunoSEQ multiplex PCR; TCRdb's copy has only in-frame clones and leaves some out. This table has 200,000 to 250,000 clones, approximately 90% appearing once. Sequenced sample: peripheral blood. These receptors all stem from a man aged 45-65 years with COVID-19, enrolled during active disease.

The chain is built from TRBV29-1 and TRBJ2-3; the match to TRBD2 covers 11 bases. This CDR3 region has 15 residues. Germline assignment: CDR1 SQVTM and CDR2 ANQGSEA. V shed 6 bases, J shed 4 bases, and the junction held 9 bases outside the gene matches. This chain's CDR3 is CSVAPTSGVPDTQYF. CDR3 coding DNA: TGCAGCGTGGCCCCGACTAGCGGGGTTCCAGATACGCAGTATTTT.

This clone appeared a few times. This chain links TRBV24-1 with TRBJ2-3, with a weak D call TRBD2 (6 bases). Trimming removed 8 bases from V and 1 base from J, with 12 bases in between. The CDR3 has 14 residues. Germline-derived CDR1 and CDR2 are KGHDR and SFDVKD. For the CDR3, the DNA is TGTGCCACCAAACGGCGGAGGGGCACAGATACGCAGTATTTT. Translation: CATKRRRGTDTQYF.

V is TRBV10-2 and J is TRBJ2-2; 10 bases match TRBD2. The germline V gene has CDR1 WSHSY and CDR2 SAAADI. The J segment lost 8 bases and the V segment lost 4 bases, leaving 7 bases of the junction unmatched. There are 15 residues in the CDR3. The CDR3 bases are TGCGCCAGCAGTGCCAGCGGGGGGGCCTCTGGGGAGCTGTTTTTT. Amino acids: CASSASGGASGELFF.

This rearrangement joins TRBV9 to TRBJ2-2, with 14 bases that match TRBD2. Germline assignment: CDR1 SGDLS and CDR2 YYNGEE. The CDR3 has 18 residues. With 3 bases clipped from V and 4 bases from J, the junction kept 8 bases outside the gene matches. The CDR3 here is CASSDPTSGGASTGELFF. As DNA, the CDR3 is TGTGCCAGCAGCGATCCGACTAGCGGGGGGGCGAGCACCGGGGAGCTGTTTTTT.

This clone has just one count. This sequence joins TRBV3-1 (or the pseudogene TRBV3-2) and TRBJ2-5; D may be TRBD2 (6 bases). Germline loops: CDR1 LGHDT, CDR2 YNNKEL (reference sequence). The CDR3 sequence is 14 residues long. V gave up 0 bases and J gave up 5 bases, with 10 bases separating them. Here the CDR3 reads CASSQDGGVETQYF. The CDR3 DNA follows: TGTGCCAGCAGCCAAGATGGAGGGGTTGAGACCCAGTACTTC.

This rearrangement joins TRBV11-2 to TRBJ1-1, with D perhaps TRBD1 (5 bases). V shed 3 bases and J shed 0 bases, with 14 bases lying between them. CDR1 is SGHAT, CDR2 FQNNGV, per germline. The CDR3 runs 16 residues. The CDR3 region is CASSFPSLDMNTEAFF. The CDR3 region has the DNA TGTGCCAGCAGCTTTCCCAGTCTGGACATGAACACTGAAGCTTTCTTT. Full variable domain (remainder filled in from reference TRBV11-2 and TRBJ1-1): EAGVAQSPRYKIIEKRQSVAFWCNPISGHATLYWYQQILGQGPKLLIQFQNNGVVDDSQLPKDRFSAERLKGVDSTLKIQPAKLEDSAVYLCASSFPSLDMNTEAFFGQGTRLTVV.

The chain has TRBV6-2 or TRBV6-3 and TRBJ2-2, with 7 bases aligning to TRBD1. V shed 5 bases, J shed 2 bases, and the junction held 8 bases outside the gene matches. The CDR3 contains 16 residues. Germline CDR1 reads MNHEY; CDR2 reads SVGEGT. Here the CDR3 DNA reads TGTGCCAGCAGTACCCCCGGGACAGCTAACACCGGGGAGCTGTTTTTT. This sequence encodes CASSTPGTANTGELFF.

The V gene is TRBV20-1, the J gene TRBJ2-7, with D possibly being TRBD1 (5 bases). V gave up 7 bases and J gave up 5 bases, with 12 bases separating them. Germline CDR1 is DFQATT and CDR2 is SNEGSKA (reference sequence). The CDR3 consists of 11 residues. CDR3 DNA: TGCAGTGGCCAGGGTGTCGACGAGCAGTACTTC. Its translation: CSGQGVDEQYF.

The chain carries TRBV6-2 or TRBV6-3 and TRBJ2-7; D uncertain. The CDR3 is 12 residues long. CDR1 and CDR2 from the germline V gene are MNHEY and SVGEGT. V was clipped by 4 bases and J by 5 bases, with 9 bases between them. The CDR3 here is CASSSRLNEQYF. CDR3 in DNA: TGTGCCAGCAGTTCTCGACTGAACGAGCAGTACTTC.

The chain combines TRBV6-1 with TRBJ2-3; D gene unclear. Looked up from germline, CDR1 is MNHNS and CDR2 is SASEGT. There are 13 residues in the CDR3. V was cut by 0 bases and J by 6 bases, with 7 bases left in between. The CDR3 DNA sequence: TGTGCCAGCAGTGAAGCGCTACCGGATACGCAGTATTTT. This sequence encodes CASSEALPDTQYF.